The clone carrying this T cell receptor beta chain showed up many times. The antigen is undetermined. Breast cancer patients provided tissue from their axillary draining lymph nodes. From germline, CDR1 is MDHEN and CDR2 SYDVKM. The CDR3 sequence is 14 residues long. Between the trimmed V and J ends, which lost 4 bases and 1 base, there was a span of 10 bases. TCRdb called the multiplex PCR reads again in MiXCR, with one record for every CDR3 protein. Altogether 160,000 or so distinct CDR3 sequences are present, approximately 30% being singletons, with the ten largest covering roughly 3.8%. This entry belongs to a study of breast tumors, draining lymph nodes, adjacent tissues. Whole-study results and caveats: Findings are consistent with lymph node origin and intratumoral expansion of most tumor T cells. Compared with basal-like, luminal-like tumors shared significantly more repertoire with nontumor tissue. Tumor TCR diversity was below lymph nodes but above nontumor tissue.

This chain joins TRBV28 and TRBJ1-2; unclear D gene. Material: axillary lymph node tissue. This receptor was obtained from a female donor with breast cancer. Some clones in this sample may be carry-over from other donors' samples. In DNA form, the CDR3 reads TGTGCCAGCAGTTCCGGAAGAGGTAACTATGGCTACACCTTC. It is translated as CASSSGRGNYGYTF.